This T cell receptor beta chain was captured in a study of blood T cell repertoires in COVID-19. The assay was immunoSEQ multiplex PCR, and TCRdb's table has in-frame clones only and misses some. The table includes about 270,000 clones, about 88% detected once. Donors were grouped by their self-reported clinical history. In this sample, this clone turned up a few times. CDR1 SGHTA and CDR2 FQGNSA come from the germline V gene. The trim removed 4 bases at V and 4 bases at J, leaving 7 bases unmatched. This CDR3 contains 17 residues. The clonotype comes from a woman aged 50 to 60 who had recovered from COVID-19. The genes are TRBV7-2 and TRBJ2-3; 14 nucleotides align to TRBD2. The material sequenced was PBMCs or T cells enriched from blood (not recorded which). The CDR3 bases are TGTGCCAGCAGCTCGCAAGGGACTAGCGGGAGTCCAGATACGCAGTATTTT. The encoded protein is CASSSQGTSGSPDTQYF.